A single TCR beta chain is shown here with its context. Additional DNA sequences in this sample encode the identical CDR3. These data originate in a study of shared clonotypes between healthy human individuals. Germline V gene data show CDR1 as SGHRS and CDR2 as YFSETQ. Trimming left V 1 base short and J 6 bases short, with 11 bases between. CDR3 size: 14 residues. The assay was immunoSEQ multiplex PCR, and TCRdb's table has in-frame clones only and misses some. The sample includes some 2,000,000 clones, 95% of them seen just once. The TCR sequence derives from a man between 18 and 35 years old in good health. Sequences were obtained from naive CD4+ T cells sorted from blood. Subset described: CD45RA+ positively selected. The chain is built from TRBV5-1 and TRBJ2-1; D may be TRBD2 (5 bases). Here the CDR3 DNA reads TGCGCCAGCAGCTTGACCAGCGGTAGCAATGAGCAGTTCTTC. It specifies CASSLTSGSNEQFF.